The 22 T cell receptor beta chains in this list originate from one sample, sequenced in a study of T cells in Graves' hyperthyroidism and ophthalmopathy. TCR beta CDR3 sequences were amplified from RNA transcripts. TCR CDR3 regions were first amplified by RT-PCR with HTBI primers. Via MiXCR, TCRdb re-called the multiplex PCR reads, giving one row per CDR3 protein. Here the sample spans hundreds of thousands of distinct CDR3 sequences, around a third being singletons. Sequenced: blood. All receptors derive from a woman between 40 and 50 years old with Graves' hyperthyroidism.

As for this clonotype: One end of the junction fails to match germline, which may point to a read error. The chain uses TRBV6-4 and TRBJ1-1, with D tentatively TRBD1 (6 bases). This CDR3 comprises 9 residues. Germline V gives CDR1 MRHNA, CDR2 SNTAGT. The CDR3 protein is CASSRGANF. DNA of the CDR3: TGTGCCAGCAGCCGGGGGGCGAACTTT.

V gene TRBV12-3 or TRBV12-4 combines with J gene TRBJ1-1; 11 bases are a match to TRBD1. With 6 bases clipped from V and 8 bases from J, the junction kept 14 bases outside the gene matches. This CDR3 contains 16 residues. The CDR3 region has the DNA TGTGCCAGCAGGTCTCTTACCGGGACAGGGGGATTAGAAGCTTTCTTT. Its translation is CASRSLTGTGGLEAFF.

This rearrangement joins TRBV30 to TRBJ1-1; D perhaps matches TRBD1 (5 bases). Between the trimmed V and J ends, which lost 0 bases and 6 bases, there was a span of 14 bases. The CDR3 is made up of 14 amino acids. Germline V gene lookup returns CDR1 GTSNPN and CDR2 SVGIG (reference sequence). CDR3 protein: CAWSVGAGPAEAFF. The DNA for the CDR3 is TGTGCCTGGAGTGTAGGCGCAGGGCCAGCTGAAGCTTTCTTT.

The sample holds a few counts of this clonotype. One junction end does not reproduce the germline sequence, and a read error may be involved. The chain recombines TRBV10-2 with TRBJ2-7, with D maybe TRBD1 (6 bases). The CDR3 runs 14 residues. Germline lookup yields CDR1 WSHSY and CDR2 SAAADI. The CDR3 is CASSYSPRGYEQYF. DNA of the CDR3: TGTGCCAGCAGTTACTCCCCCAGGGGCTACGAGCAGTACTTC.

About this clonotype itself: A much bigger clone sits one base away, suggesting this may be a read error. The chain carries TRBV7-2 and TRBJ2-7, with a tentative D call TRBD2 (5 bases). Germline V lookup: CDR1 SGHTA, CDR2 FQGNSA. The CDR3 length is 12 residues. This CDR3 is CASGLPRGEQYF. The CDR3 DNA is TGTGCCAGCGGCTTACCACGGGGCGAGCAGTACTTC.

For this clonotype: At one of its ends the junction is not consistent with the germline gene, which may arise from a read error. This sequence joins TRBV7-2 and TRBJ1-1; no clear D. From germline, CDR1 is SGHTA and CDR2 FQGNSA. This CDR3 is built from 13 residues. CDR3 sequence: CAGSSSLVSEAFF. The CDR3 nucleotides are TGTGCCGGCAGCTCCTCTTTGGTTTCTGAAGCTTTCTTT.

This clonotype occurred many times. CDR3 nucleotide sequence: TGTGCCATCAGTGACCTCTCGGGACAGAGTAATGAAAAACTGTTTTTT. As protein: CAISDLSGQSNEKLFF. J is TRBJ1-4 and V is TRBV10-3, with TRBD1 identical over 7 bases. The V gene's germline CDR1 is ENHRY and CDR2 SYGVKD. The CDR3 covers 16 residues. Unmatched junction bases numbered 8, after V lost 3 bases and J lost 4 bases.

The gene calls are TRBV6-2 or TRBV6-3 and TRBJ1-5; 7 positions agree with TRBD1. CDR3 length: 17 amino acids. J gave up 4 bases and V 5 bases, and 14 bases lay outside the gene matches. Germline V CDR1 and CDR2: MNHEY, SVGEGT. CDR3 DNA sequence: TGTGCCAGCAGTCCCTTGAGTCCCAGGACAGGTAATCAGCCCCAGCATTTT. It encodes CASSPLSPRTGNQPQHF.

This clonotype was observed many times. V usage is TRBV2 and J usage is TRBJ1-5, with TRBD1 matching over 8 bases. Looked up from germline, CDR1 is SNHLY and CDR2 is FYNNEI. CDR3 length equals 15 residues. The junction had 8 bases not matched to a gene; V was cut back by 4 bases and J by 6 bases. The DNA for the CDR3 is TGTGCCAGCAGTGCAAACCAGGGGGCACGTCAGCCCCAGCATTTT. It is translated as CASSANQGARQPQHF.

The chain uses TRBV29-1 and TRBJ2-2, with a possible D match to TRBD2 (5 bases). The CDR3 consists of 13 residues. The germline CDR1 and CDR2 sequences are SQVTM and ANQGSEA. The V and J ends lost 3 bases and 6 bases respectively, with 11 bases between them. Here the CDR3 reads CSVDDGVAGELFF. CDR3 DNA: TGCAGCGTTGACGACGGGGTTGCCGGGGAGCTGTTTTTT.

This clonotype was found once. The genes are TRBV20-1 and TRBJ2-5; 9 positions agree with TRBD2. Trimming took 5 bases from V and 6 from J; bases not matched to a gene: 4. This CDR3 comprises 12 residues. Germline V gene data show CDR1 as DFQATT and CDR2 as SNEGSKA (reference sequence). The CDR3 protein is CSADLAGQTQYF. CDR3 nucleotide sequence: TGCAGTGCTGACCTAGCGGGGCAGACCCAGTACTTC.

To note about this clonotype: A much larger clone is a single base away; this may be a read error. V is TRBV9 and J is TRBJ2-7; 7 bases line up with TRBD2. J was trimmed by 4 bases and V by 4 bases; bases with no gene match: 8. This CDR3 is built from 14 residues. Germline assignment: CDR1 SGDLS and CDR2 YYNGEE. The CDR3 loop reads CASSPMTSSYEQYF. The CDR3 coding sequence is TGTGCCAGCAGCCCGATGACTAGCTCATACGAGCAGTACTTC.

V usage is TRBV6-2 or TRBV6-3 and J usage is TRBJ2-5, with D maybe TRBD1 (5 bases). The CDR3 runs 12 residues. The ends were cut back, 2 bases at V and 12 bases at J, with 13 bases in the middle. Germline values: CDR1 MNHEY, CDR2 SVGEGT. CDR3 nucleotides: TGTGCCAGCAGTTACCCGGACACGTGGAAGTACTTC. Translating it yields CASSYPDTWKYF.

This clonotype was detected a few times. V gene TRBV7-2 combines with J gene TRBJ2-6; TRBD1 agrees at 7 bases. CDR1 and CDR2 (germline): SGHTA, FQGNSA. CDR3 length: 20 amino acids. V lost 4 bases to trimming and J lost 1 base; unmatched junction nucleotides: 16. CDR3 amino acids: CASSSLAPGQTSSGANVLTF. The CDR3 DNA sequence: TGTGCCAGCAGCTCACTCGCGCCGGGACAGACGTCATCTGGGGCCAACGTCCTGACTTTC.

The genes are TRBV19 and TRBJ2-2; a weak D match, TRBD2 (6 bases). From germline, CDR1 is LNHDA and CDR2 SQIVND (reference sequence). CDR3 length: 13 residues. V dropped 11 bases and J dropped 7 bases, with 17 bases sitting between them. The CDR3, as DNA: TGTGCCGGGTCTCGGGGAGGTCACGGGGAGCTGTTTTTT. Protein product: CAGSRGGHGELFF.

This clonotype has more than one count but fewer than ten. Mismatch with germline at one junction end may stem from a read error. The chain employs TRBV7-7 and TRBJ2-2, with 9 positions matching TRBD1. The CDR3 has 16 amino acids. Germline V gene data show CDR1 as SSHAT and CDR2 as FNYEAQ (reference sequence). The CDR3 sequence is CASSPGTGPLTGELFF. The CDR3 DNA reads TGTGCTAGCAGCCCCGGGACAGGGCCTCTTACCGGGGAGCTGTTTTTT.

V gene TRBV4-3 combines with J gene TRBJ1-2; 8 positions agree with TRBD1. CDR3 length: 15 residues. Germline CDR1 LGHNA, CDR2 YSLEER. Losses at the gene ends were 0 bases for V and 5 bases for J; bases not matched to a gene: 5. CDR3 coding DNA: TGCGCCAGCAGCCAAGATCGCGGGACAGGTTATGGCTACACCTTC. Amino acid sequence: CASSQDRGTGYGYTF.

This clonotype appeared a few times. V usage is TRBV6-2 or TRBV6-3 and J usage is TRBJ1-1; D unclear. Trimming stripped 9 bases from V and 10 bases from J, with 15 bases between. There are 11 residues in the CDR3. Looked up from germline, CDR1 is MNHEY and CDR2 is SVGEGT. The CDR3 DNA reads as TGTGCCAGTACCTTGAGGGAGCGAGCTTTCTTT. It is translated as CASTLRERAFF.

This clonotype showed up just once. V usage is TRBV7-8 and J usage is TRBJ1-5; D unclear. The ends were cut back, 8 bases at V and 6 bases at J, with 14 bases in the middle. This CDR3 comprises 13 residues. Germline loops: CDR1 SGHVS, CDR2 FQNEAQ. The CDR3 region has the DNA TGTGCCAGCCCAGCCTCAGACGTTCAGCCCCAGCATTTT. Its translation: CASPASDVQPQHF.

This clonotype was observed a handful of times. The V call is TRBV7-8, the J call TRBJ2-7; 7 positions match TRBD2. This CDR3 comprises 17 residues. Trimming removed 2 bases from V and 0 bases from J; junction bases left unmatched: 10. Germline lookup yields CDR1 SGHVS and CDR2 FQNEAQ. CDR3 DNA: TGTGCCAGCAGCTTATGGGTATCGGCGGGGGTCTCCTACGAGCAGTACTTC. It translates to CASSLWVSAGVSYEQYF.

This clonotype was seen a single time. The chain carries TRBV11-2 and TRBJ2-7; no clear D gene. V was shortened by 5 bases and J by 2 bases, with 13 bases between the two germline ends. The CDR3 is 14 residues long. CDR1 SGHAT and CDR2 FQNNGV come from the germline V gene. CDR3 DNA: TGTGCCAGCAGCAGTTCCAACACCCCCTACGAGCAGTACTTC. Translation: CASSSSNTPYEQYF.

Comment on this clonotype: A clone one base away is much larger, so this may be a read error. The chain joins TRBV19 to TRBJ1-3; D gene unclear. The V and J ends lost 6 bases and 4 bases respectively, with 10 bases between them. The germline V gene encodes CDR1 LNHDA and CDR2 SQIVND (reference sequence). The length of the CDR3 is 13 residues. CDR3 amino acids: CASRTRSGNTIYF. The DNA of the CDR3 is TGTGCCAGTAGGACCCGTTCCGGAAACACCATATATTTT. The variable domain in full, with the rest retrieved from reference TRBV19 and TRBJ1-3, is DGGITQSPKYLFRKEGQNVTLSCEQNLNHDAMYWYRQDPGQGLRLIYYSQIVNDFQKGDIAEGYSVSREKKESFPLTVTSAQKNPTAFYLCASRTRSGNTIYFGEGSWLTVV.